One and the same sample provided the 18 T cell receptor beta chains below, sequenced in a study of blood T cell repertoires in COVID-19. The data were produced by immunoSEQ multiplex PCR, yet TCRdb's version contains in-frame clones alone and is incomplete. The sample carries under 200,000 clones, over 75% recorded once. The sequenced sample consisted of PBMCs or T cells enriched from blood (not recorded which). These receptors all stem from a man aged 45 to 65 who had recovered from COVID-19.

The table lists this clone with a few counts. J is TRBJ2-7 and V is TRBV5-6; maybe TRBD2 (6 bases). V was cut by 5 bases and J by 4 bases, with 13 bases left in between. The germline gives CDR1 SGHDT, CDR2 YYEEEE. The CDR3 has 13 residues. CDR3 residues: CASRGGVAYEQYF. The CDR3 nucleotides are TGTGCCAGCAGGGGGGGAGTAGCTTACGAGCAGTACTTC.

The chain couples TRBV5-6 to TRBJ1-5; 10 bases line up with TRBD1. The CDR3 is 15 residues long. CDR1 and CDR2 from the germline V gene are SGHDT and YYEEEE. V trimming: 3 bases; J trimming: 2 bases; junction bases outside the gene matches: 2. The CDR3 nucleotides read TGTGCCAGCAGCTGGGGGACAGGGGGCAATCAGCCCCAGCATTTT. As protein: CASSWGTGGNQPQHF.

This chain uses TRBV27 with TRBJ2-3, with TRBD2 identical over 12 bases. The V gene end was trimmed by 3 bases and the J gene end by 0 bases; junction bases not matched to a gene: 10. The V gene's germline CDR1 is MNHEY and CDR2 SMNVEV (reference sequence). This CDR3 contains 19 residues. The CDR3 nucleotides are TGTGCCAGCAGTTTCACTAGCGGGGGGCTCCCCTATAGCACAGATACGCAGTATTTT. Its translation: CASSFTSGGLPYSTDTQYF.

CDR3: CASSSRREAADTQYF. The CDR3 DNA reads as TGTGCCAGCAGCTCACGACGAGAGGCCGCAGATACGCAGTATTTT. The gene calls are TRBV7-8 and TRBJ2-3; D is unclear. The CDR3 consists of 15 residues. CDR1 SGHVS and CDR2 FQNEAQ come from the germline V gene. V was clipped by 4 bases and J by 4 bases, with 15 bases between them.

The rearrangement joins TRBV5-1 to TRBJ2-7, with TRBD1 as a possible D gene (5 bases). The CDR3 loop spans 15 amino acids. V lost 0 bases and J 3 bases, leaving 13 bases between the germline ends. The germline V gene encodes CDR1 SGHRS and CDR2 YFSETQ. In DNA, the CDR3 is TGCGCCAGCAGCTTGGCTACGACAGCCGACTACGAGCAGTACTTC. It translates to CASSLATTADYEQYF.

The V call is TRBV19, the J call TRBJ2-2; 7 nucleotides line up with TRBD2. The CDR3 totals 21 residues. With 3 bases clipped from V and 2 bases from J, the junction kept 21 bases outside the gene matches. Germline CDR1 and CDR2: LNHDA and SQIVND (reference sequence). This chain's CDR3 is CASSINPGLAEIWVNTGELFF. CDR3 sequence (DNA): TGTGCCAGTAGTATCAACCCTGGGCTAGCGGAGATCTGGGTTAACACCGGGGAGCTGTTTTTT.

The V call is TRBV9, the J call TRBJ1-2; D remains ambiguous. With 1 base removed from V and 9 bases from J, the gap between germline ends came to 10 bases. The CDR3 extends over 12 amino acids. Germline loops: CDR1 SGDLS, CDR2 YYNGEE. The CDR3 region is CASSVNPGRYTF. CDR3 coding DNA: TGTGCCAGCAGCGTAAACCCTGGGCGCTACACCTTC.

This clone was detected only a few times. The CDR3 DNA is TGTGCCAGTAGTCTACTGACAGGGTATGGCTACACCTTC. Translated, it gives CASSLLTGYGYTF. J is TRBJ1-2 and V is TRBV19, with TRBD1 matching over 7 bases. The trim removed 5 bases at V and 5 bases at J, leaving 5 bases unmatched. Germline V gene data show CDR1 as LNHDA and CDR2 as SQIVND (reference sequence). The length of the CDR3 is 13 residues.

This chain connects TRBV2 to TRBJ2-2, with TRBD1 matching 7 bases. V gave up 10 bases and J gave up 7 bases; unmatched junction bases: 6. The CDR3 sequence is 12 residues long. Germline CDR1 is SNHLY and CDR2 is FYNNEI. The CDR3, as DNA: TGTGCCACACAGGGGCGTGGCGGGGAGCTGTTTTTT. It encodes CATQGRGGELFF.

V usage is TRBV7-2 and J usage is TRBJ1-1, with D uncertain. The CDR3 totals 14 residues. Germline loops: CDR1 SGHTA, CDR2 FQGNSA. V lost 0 bases, J lost 0 bases, and 5 bases lay in between. This chain's CDR3 is CASSLALVNTEAFF. In DNA, the CDR3 is TGTGCCAGCAGCTTAGCGCTAGTGAACACTGAAGCTTTCTTT. Using reference TRBV7-2 and TRBJ1-1 for the parts outside the CDR3, the full variable domain is GAGVSQSPSNKVTEKGKDVELRCDPISGHTALYWYRQSLGQGLEFLIYFQGNSAPDKSGLPSDRFSAERTGGSVSTLTIQRTQQEDSAVYLCASSLALVNTEAFFGQGTRLTVV.

Only one count was recorded for this clone. The rearrangement uses TRBV9 and TRBJ1-6; D call uncertain. V shed 2 bases and J shed 7 bases, with 10 bases lying between them. The CDR3 sequence is 14 residues long. Germline CDR1 SGDLS, CDR2 YYNGEE. The CDR3 region has the DNA TGTGCCAGCAGCGTCGGTAGGCGGAATTCACCCCTCCACTTT. Protein sequence: CASSVGRRNSPLHF.

J is TRBJ2-7 and V is TRBV27; 8 positions agree with TRBD2. The CDR3 runs 15 residues. Per the germline V gene, CDR1 is MNHEY and CDR2 is SMNVEV (reference sequence). With 8 bases clipped from V and 6 bases from J, the junction kept 15 bases outside the gene matches. CDR3 protein: CASGNAGGSKGEQYF. DNA for the CDR3: TGTGCCAGCGGGAACGCGGGGGGTTCGAAGGGCGAGCAGTACTTC.

The chain combines TRBV27 with TRBJ2-3, with 8 bases fitting TRBD2. The J segment lost 3 bases and the V segment lost 6 bases, leaving 5 bases of the junction unmatched. The CDR3 runs to 14 residues. In germline, CDR1 is MNHEY, CDR2 SMNVEV (reference sequence). CDR3 in amino acids: CASRNRGGTDTQYF. The CDR3, as DNA: TGTGCCAGCAGGAACCGCGGGGGGACAGATACGCAGTATTTT.

This rearrangement joins TRBV4-2 to TRBJ1-2; 7 bases fit TRBD1. Germline trimming cut 2 bases from V and 8 bases from J; bases unmatched to any gene: 5. Germline lookup yields CDR1 LGHNA and CDR2 YNFKEQ. This CDR3 is 13 amino acids long. CDR3 coding DNA: TGTGCCAGCAGCCAAAACAGGGGATGGGGCTACACCTTC. This encodes CASSQNRGWGYTF.

This chain links TRBV5-6 with TRBJ2-5; no clear D gene. This CDR3 region has 15 residues. In germline, CDR1 is SGHDT, CDR2 YYEEEE. V was pared by 5 bases and J by 2 bases, with 16 bases between. CDR3 sequence (DNA): TGTGCCAGCAGTAAGATACACCTCTCACAAGAGACCCAGTACTTC. It is translated as CASSKIHLSQETQYF.

The chain uses TRBV28 and TRBJ2-5; 8 bases agree with TRBD1. CDR1 MDHEN and CDR2 SYDVKM come from the germline V gene. Unmatched junction bases numbered 13, after V lost 6 bases and J lost 4 bases. This CDR3 has 16 residues. In nucleotides, the CDR3 is TGTGCCAGCAGGCCGACCGGAACAGGGGGAGGAGAGACCCAGTACTTC. The encoded protein is CASRPTGTGGGETQYF.

The chain has TRBV5-6 and TRBJ1-2; 9 nucleotides align to TRBD1. The V gene end was trimmed by 4 bases and the J gene end by 6 bases; junction bases not matched to a gene: 10. The germline CDR1 and CDR2 sequences are SGHDT and YYEEEE. The CDR3 spans 15 residues. The CDR3 here is CASSTTGTGYDGYTF. The CDR3 nucleotides are TGTGCCAGCAGCACAACCGGGACAGGGTATGATGGCTACACCTTC.

The gene calls are TRBV11-2 and TRBJ1-1; D remains ambiguous. Between the trimmed V and J ends, which lost 7 bases and 1 base, there was a span of 13 bases. CDR3 size: 14 residues. Germline CDR1 SGHAT, CDR2 FQNNGV. As DNA, the CDR3 is TGTGCCAGCACCGTTAGAACGGGGAACACTGAAGCTTTCTTT. It specifies CASTVRTGNTEAFF.